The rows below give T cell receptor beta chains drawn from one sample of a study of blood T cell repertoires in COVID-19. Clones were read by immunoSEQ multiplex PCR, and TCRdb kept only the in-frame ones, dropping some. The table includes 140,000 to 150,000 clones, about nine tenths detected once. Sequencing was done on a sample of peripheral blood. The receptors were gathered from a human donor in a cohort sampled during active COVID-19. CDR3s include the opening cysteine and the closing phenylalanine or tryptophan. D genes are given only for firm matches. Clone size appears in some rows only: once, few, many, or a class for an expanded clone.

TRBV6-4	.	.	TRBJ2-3	TGTGCCAGCAGCCCCACAGGGAACAAAGATACGCAGTATTTT	CASSPTGNKDTQYF
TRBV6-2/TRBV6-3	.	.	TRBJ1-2	TGTGCCAGCAGTACGAATCTCGGGGGCTACACCTTC	CASSTNLGGYTF
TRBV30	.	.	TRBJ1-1	TGTGCCTGGAACCGGGCAGGGCGGACTGAAGCTTTCTTT	CAWNRAGRTEAFF
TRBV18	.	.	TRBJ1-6	TGTGCCAGCTCACCCGATCGGGGGACGGACTCACCCCTCCACTTT	CASSPDRGTDSPLHF
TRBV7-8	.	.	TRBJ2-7	TGTGCCAGCAGCTTAGAAGGAGGCCGCTACGAGCAGTACTTC	CASSLEGGRYEQYF
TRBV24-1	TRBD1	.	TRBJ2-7	TGTGCCACCGCACCCGGGACAGACTACGAGCAGTACTTC	CATAPGTDYEQYF
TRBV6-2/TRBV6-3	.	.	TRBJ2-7	TGTGCCAGCAGTTACGAACACTACGAGCAGTACTTC	CASSYEHYEQYF
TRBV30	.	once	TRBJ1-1	TGTGCCTGGAGTGTACGAGGTACGAACACTGAAGCTTTCTTT	CAWSVRGTNTEAFF
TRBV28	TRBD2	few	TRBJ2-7	TGTGCCAGCAGACCCGGGGGGAGGGAGCAGTACTTC	CASRPGGREQYF
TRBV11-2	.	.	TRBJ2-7	TGTGCCAGCAGCTTTAAACTCTCCGCCCTTTTCGAGCAGTACTTC	CASSFKLSALFEQYF
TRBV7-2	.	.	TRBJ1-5	TGTGCCAGCAGCTTAGGGTCCCCAGCAGGCGACGGGCCCCAGCATTTT	CASSLGSPAGDGPQHF
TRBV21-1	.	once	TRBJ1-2	TGTGCCAGCAGCGAAGGGGTCGGGACAGGGCTCCCCTATGGCTACACCTTC	CASSEGVGTGLPYGYTF
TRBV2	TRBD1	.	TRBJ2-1	TGTGCCAGCAGGTCCCCCGGGACAGCTTACAATGAGCAGTTCTTC	CASRSPGTAYNEQFF
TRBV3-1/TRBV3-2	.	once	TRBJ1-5	TGTGCCAGCAGCCAAGAAACACAGGCGAATCAGCCCCAGCATTTT	CASSQETQANQPQHF
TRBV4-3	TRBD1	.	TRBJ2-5	TGCGCCAGCAGCCGACAGACAGGGTATAGCGAGACCCAGTACTTC	CASSRQTGYSETQYF
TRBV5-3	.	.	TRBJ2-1	TGTGCCAGAAGCTTGGGTACTAGCCGCTACGCCTACAATGAGCAGTTCTTC	CARSLGTSRYAYNEQFF
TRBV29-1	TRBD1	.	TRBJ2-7	TGCAGCGTAGGACAGGGCCGCGGCGAGCAGTACTTC	CSVGQGRGEQYF
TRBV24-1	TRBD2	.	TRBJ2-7	TGTGCCACAAGTACGACTAGCGAGAGCTCCTACGAGCAGTACTTC	CATSTTSESSYEQYF
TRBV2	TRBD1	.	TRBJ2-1	TGTGCCAGCAGCAAGACAGGGAAAGGCAATGAGCAGTTCTTC	CASSKTGKGNEQFF
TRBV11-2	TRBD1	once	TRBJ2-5	TGTGCCAGCAGCTTAGGTTGGGGGCAGGGGGCTAGGGAGACCCAGTACTTC	CASSLGWGQGARETQYF
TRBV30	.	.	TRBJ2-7	TGTGCCTGGAGTGGGGGGGACTCCTACGAGCAGTACTTC	CAWSGGDSYEQYF
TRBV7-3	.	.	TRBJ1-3	TGTGCCAGCAGCTTAACTACTGGAAACACCATATATTTT	CASSLTTGNTIYF
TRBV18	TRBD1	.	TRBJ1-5	TGTGCCAGCTCGACTCTGACAGGGGAGAATCAGCCCCAGCATTTT	CASSTLTGENQPQHF
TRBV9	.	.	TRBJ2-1	TGTGCCAGCAGCGCCCAACTAGAATACAATGAGCAGTTCTTC	CASSAQLEYNEQFF
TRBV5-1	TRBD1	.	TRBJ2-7	TGCGCCAGCAGCTTGGGACAGGGTAACGACGAGCAGTACTTC	CASSLGQGNDEQYF
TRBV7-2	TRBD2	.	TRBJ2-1	TGTGCCAGCAGCAAAGCGGGGTTAGGTCGTAGAACTGAGCAGTTCTTC	CASSKAGLGRRTEQFF
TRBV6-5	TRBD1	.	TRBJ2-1	TGTGCCAGCAAACCGGGACAGGGGGTCTACAATGAGCAGTTCTTC	CASKPGQGVYNEQFF
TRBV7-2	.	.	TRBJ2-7	TGTGCCAGCAGCTTAGGGGCAGAATACGAGCAGTACTTC	CASSLGAEYEQYF
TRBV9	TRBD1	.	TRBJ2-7	TGTGCCAGCAGCTCAGAGGACAGGGGGGTCTACGAGCAGTACTTC	CASSSEDRGVYEQYF
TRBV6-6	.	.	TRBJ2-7	TGTGCCAGCAGCCCAGAACTAGTTAGTAGCTACGAGCAGTACTTC	CASSPELVSSYEQYF
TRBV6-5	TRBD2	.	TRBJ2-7	TGTGCCAGCAGTTACTCGCCTAGCGGGTCCTACGAGCAGTACTTC	CASSYSPSGSYEQYF
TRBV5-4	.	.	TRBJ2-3	TGTGCCAGCACCAAGAGAGTATCAGGGTACACAGATACGCAGTATTTT	CASTKRVSGYTDTQYF
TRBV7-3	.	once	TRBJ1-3	TGTGCCAGCGGCGTGGGCCCTGGAAACACCATATATTTT	CASGVGPGNTIYF
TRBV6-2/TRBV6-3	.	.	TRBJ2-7	TGTGCCAGCAGTTACAAGTCGGGGGGCCCTTCCTACGAGCAGTACTTC	CASSYKSGGPSYEQYF
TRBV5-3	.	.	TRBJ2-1	TGTGCCAGAAGGCCTCATACTGTGGGAGTTGGGGAAAGTGAGCAGTTCTTC	CARRPHTVGVGESEQFF